A selection of T cell receptor beta chains follows, all from one sample in a study of blood T cells in healthy people across ages. A single record per CDR3 protein comes from TCRdb applying MiXCR to the 5' RACE reads. The sample has hundreds of thousands of distinct CDR3 sequences; about 25% are singletons. The same sample was also studied in work on T cells of mothers and their children.

Input material: blood. These receptors were obtained from a boy aged 2-15 years in good health. The CDR3 runs from the conserved cysteine through the conserved F or W. A D gene is named only where the DNA matches it firmly. Clone size is shown for a subset of rows, as once, few, many or a class of expanded clone.

V	D	size	J	CDR3	DNA
TRBV12-3/TRBV12-4	-	few	TRBJ2-7	CASSTARQTYEQYF	TGTGCCAGCAGTACGGCGCGACAGACCTACGAGCAGTACTTC
TRBV30	-	few	TRBJ2-3	CAWSDEDTQYF	TGTGCCTGGAGTGATGAGGATACGCAGTATTTT
TRBV15	TRBD2	many	TRBJ2-5	CATSRDSLAGEETQYF	TGTGCCACCAGCAGAGATTCGCTAGCGGGAGAAGAGACCCAGTACTTC
TRBV12-3/TRBV12-4	TRBD1	few	TRBJ1-2	CASSSRDRLYGYTF	TGTGCCAGCAGTTCACGGGACAGGCTGTATGGCTACACCTTC
TRBV5-1	TRBD1	-	TRBJ1-1	CASSLGQGLWSTEAFF	TGCGCCAGCAGCTTGGGACAGGGACTTTGGTCCACTGAAGCTTTCTTT
TRBV5-1	-	few	TRBJ1-6	CASSADGDNSPLHF	TGCGCCAGCAGCGCGGACGGTGATAATTCACCCCTCCACTTT
TRBV5-1	TRBD1	-	TRBJ1-1	CASSGGGGRWDTEAFF	TGCGCCAGCAGCGGAGGAGGGGGCCGGTGGGACACTGAAGCTTTCTTT
TRBV7-2	-	-	TRBJ2-7	CASTWLGGAGEQYF	TGTGCCAGCACCTGGTTGGGGGGAGCGGGTGAGCAGTACTTC
TRBV30	-	-	TRBJ1-1	CAWSVGGGSGTEAFF	TGTGCCTGGAGTGTAGGGGGGGGTTCTGGCACTGAAGCTTTCTTT
TRBV9	TRBD2	-	TRBJ2-5	CASSPSGVAGALQETQYF	TGTGCCAGCAGCCCATCGGGGGTAGCGGGGGCCCTACAAGAGACCCAGTACTTC
TRBV3-1	-	-	TRBJ2-1	CASNQGRTEQFF	TGTGCCAGCAACCAAGGCCGAACTGAGCAGTTCTTC
TRBV9	-	-	TRBJ2-5	CASSVAGGLLQETQYF	TGTGCCAGCAGCGTAGCGGGGGGCCTTCTCCAAGAGACCCAGTACTTC
TRBV20-1	-	-	TRBJ1-2	CSASVSYNYGYTF	TGCAGTGCTAGCGTCAGCTATAACTATGGCTACACCTTC
TRBV5-1	TRBD2	few	TRBJ2-3	CASSLASFRGGAPDTQYF	TGCGCCAGCAGCTTGGCGTCGTTTCGCGGGGGGGCTCCAGATACGCAGTATTTT
TRBV12-3/TRBV12-4	TRBD2	-	TRBJ2-4	CASGEGTRRAKNIQYF	TGTGCCAGCGGGGAGGGGACTCGTAGGGCCAAAAACATTCAGTACTTC
TRBV4-1	-	few	TRBJ2-7	CASSQYFGYEQYF	TGCGCCAGCAGCCAATATTTTGGTTACGAGCAGTACTTC
TRBV7-9	TRBD1	few	TRBJ1-6	CASSSGQFTNSPLHF	TGTGCCAGCAGCTCGGGACAGTTTACCAATTCACCCCTCCACTTT
TRBV18	-	many	TRBJ2-1	CASSPHQDNEQFF	TGTGCCAGCTCACCACACCAAGACAATGAGCAGTTCTTC
TRBV10-3	-	-	TRBJ1-1	CAISPQGTEAFF	TGTGCCATCAGCCCACAGGGCACTGAAGCTTTCTTT
TRBV10-3	-	-	TRBJ2-5	CAISDRGRQETQYF	TGTGCCATCAGTGATCGGGGCAGACAAGAGACCCAGTACTTC
TRBV20-1	-	few	TRBJ2-7	CSAAGIYEQYF	TGCAGTGCTGCGGGAATCTACGAGCAGTACTTC
TRBV6-1	TRBD1	few	TRBJ1-4	CASRWGTGHEKLFF	TGTGCCAGCAGGTGGGGGACAGGGCATGAAAAACTGTTTTTT
TRBV2	TRBD1	-	TRBJ1-2	CASRVDRGNYGYTF	TGTGCCAGCCGTGTGGACAGGGGGAACTATGGCTACACCTTC
TRBV4-2	-	-	TRBJ1-4	CASSQTVNEKLFF	TGTGCCAGCAGCCAAACAGTTAATGAAAAACTGTTTTTT
TRBV3-1	TRBD2	-	TRBJ2-2	CASSQCPCGSGDTGELFF	TGTGCCAGCAGCCAATGCCCCTGCGGTAGCGGGGACACCGGGGAGCTGTTTTTT
TRBV7-8	-	-	TRBJ1-3	CASSMDAGGSGNTIYF	TGTGCCAGCAGCATGGACGCCGGGGGCTCTGGAAACACCATATATTTT
TRBV7-6	-	few	TRBJ2-1	CASSNGGTSYNEQFF	TGTGCCAGCAGTAACGGGGGAACGTCCTACAATGAGCAGTTCTTC
TRBV7-6	TRBD2	few	TRBJ2-2	CASSESGGVTGELFF	TGTGCCAGCAGCGAGAGCGGGGGAGTCACCGGGGAGCTGTTTTTT
TRBV7-2	-	few	TRBJ1-4	CASSFGGYNEKLFF	TGTGCCAGCAGCTTCGGGGGTTATAATGAAAAACTGTTTTTT
TRBV28	-	few	TRBJ2-4	CASSLSGANIQYF	TGTGCCAGCAGTTTATCGGGGGCGAACATTCAGTACTTC
TRBV20-1	TRBD2	-	TRBJ2-1	CSATDKRAGVYEQFF	TGCAGTGCAACGGACAAGCGGGCGGGGGTCTATGAGCAGTTCTTC
TRBV7-9	-	many	TRBJ2-1	CASRLSSYNEQFF	TGTGCCAGCCGACTTAGCTCCTACAATGAGCAGTTCTTC
TRBV29-1	TRBD1	-	TRBJ2-7	CSVVYGTGSYEQYF	TGCAGCGTTGTTTACGGGACAGGGTCCTACGAGCAGTACTTC
TRBV7-2	TRBD2	few	TRBJ2-4	CASSLAGRGNIQYF	TGTGCCAGCAGCTTAGCGGGGAGGGGAAACATTCAGTACTTC
TRBV27	-	few	TRBJ1-6	CASSFYNSPLHF	TGTGCCAGCAGCTTTTATAATTCACCCCTCCACTTT
TRBV6-5	-	-	TRBJ1-1	CASSYRALGGTAFF	TGTGCCAGCAGTTATAGAGCTCTCGGGGGCACAGCTTTCTTT
TRBV20-1	TRBD2	-	TRBJ2-3	CGAGLREGGTDTQYF	TGCGGTGCTGGTTTGCGGGAGGGTGGCACAGATACGCAGTATTTT
TRBV9	-	-	TRBJ2-7	CASSAGVPGEQYF	TGTGCCAGCAGCGCAGGGGTCCCGGGGGAGCAGTACTTC
TRBV15	TRBD2	-	TRBJ2-5	CATSITALGLAGDQETQYF	TGTGCCACCAGCATTACCGCACTCGGACTAGCGGGGGACCAAGAGACCCAGTACTTC
TRBV14	-	few	TRBJ2-5	CASSQDFGRGKETQYF	TGTGCCAGCAGCCAAGATTTCGGCAGGGGAAAAGAGACCCAGTACTTC
TRBV7-6	-	-	TRBJ2-2	CASSLIPNTGELFF	TGTGCCAGCAGCTTAATTCCAAACACCGGGGAGCTGTTTTTT
TRBV18	-	few	TRBJ2-5	CASSPTRLASQETQYF	TGTGCCAGCTCACCGACGAGGCTCGCATCCCAAGAGACCCAGTACTTC
TRBV7-9	-	-	TRBJ2-6	CASSPRQVTGANVLTF	TGTGCCAGCAGCCCGAGACAGGTGACTGGGGCCAACGTCCTGACTTTC
TRBV15	TRBD1	few	TRBJ2-7	CATSRSPRQGGYEQYF	TGTGCCACCAGCAGATCTCCCCGACAGGGGGGTTACGAGCAGTACTTC
TRBV12-3/TRBV12-4	-	-	TRBJ2-2	CASSLGIPGELFF	TGTGCCAGCAGTTTGGGCATCCCCGGGGAGCTGTTTTTT
TRBV27	-	-	TRBJ2-1	CASSFSWGSNNEQFF	TGTGCCAGCAGTTTTAGTTGGGGGTCCAACAATGAGCAGTTCTTC
TRBV7-9	TRBD1	-	TRBJ2-1	CASSLAGTGHNEQFF	TGTGCCAGCAGCTTAGCGGGGACAGGTCACAATGAGCAGTTCTTC
TRBV27	TRBD2	-	TRBJ2-1	CASSPAGDLYNEQFF	TGTGCCAGCAGCCCGGCGGGGGATTTGTACAATGAGCAGTTCTTC
TRBV6-1	-	-	TRBJ2-5	CAGTETGGSGYWYHF	TGTGCCGGCACTGAGACGGGTGGTAGCGGATATTGGTATCACTTC